These 17 T cell receptor beta chains share one sample of origin, sequenced in a study of CD8 T cells in ankylosing spondylitis. General study results and limits: Characteristic, it appeared, of ankylosing spondylitis blood was a TCR beta motif of roughly eight highly homologous variants.

TCRdb reanalysed the 5' RACE reads using MiXCR and keeps one entry per CDR3 protein. The sample has 700,000 to 850,000 distinct CDR3 sequences; about 11% are singletons. These TCRs are of unknown antigen specificity. Input material: blood, either unsorted or a sorted T cell fraction (not recorded which). Receptor source: a male donor with ankylosing spondylitis.

This clonotype was counted many times. The chain recombines TRBV7-2 with TRBJ2-7; unclear D gene. This CDR3 is built from 12 residues. Trimming took 5 bases from V and 4 from J, leaving 9 bases between them. Germline V CDR1 and CDR2: SGHTA, FQGNSA. For the CDR3, the DNA is TGTGCCAGCAGCCCCCGGCGGTACGAGCAGTACTTC. It is translated as CASSPRRYEQYF. The full variable domain, rest sourced from reference TRBV7-2 and TRBJ2-7, is GAGVSQSPSNKVTEKGKDVELRCDPISGHTALYWYRQSLGQGLEFLIYFQGNSAPDKSGLPSDRFSAERTGGSVSTLTIQRTQQEDSAVYLCASSPRRYEQYFGPGTRLTVT.

The table lists this clonotype with many counts. The chain has TRBV5-1 and TRBJ1-6; D is uncertain. Trimming stripped 7 bases from V and 10 bases from J, with 15 bases between. Germline V gives CDR1 SGHRS, CDR2 YFSETQ. The CDR3 loop spans 13 amino acids. CDR3: CASALGERSPLHF. The CDR3 coding sequence is TGCGCCAGCGCCCTAGGCGAGCGGTCACCCCTCCACTTT.

The chain joins TRBV4-3 to TRBJ1-2, with a tentative D call TRBD1 (5 bases). The V and J ends lost 0 bases and 4 bases respectively, with 9 bases between them. CDR1 and CDR2 (germline): LGHNA, YSLEER. This CDR3 has 14 amino acids. CDR3 loop: CASSQDHRSYGYTF. CDR3 in DNA: TGCGCCAGCAGCCAAGATCACAGGTCCTATGGCTACACCTTC.

This clonotype has a handful of counts. The V gene is TRBV7-6, the J gene TRBJ2-3, with 8 bases aligning to TRBD2. The germline gives CDR1 SGHVS, CDR2 FNYEAQ. V shed 7 bases and J 0 bases; nucleotides not matched to a gene: 9. This CDR3 is 16 amino acids long. The CDR3 nucleotides are TGTGCCAGCACCCCAAGCGGGAGTGGGAGCACAGATACGCAGTATTTT. It codes for CASTPSGSGSTDTQYF. Using reference TRBV7-6 and TRBJ2-3 for the parts outside the CDR3, the full variable domain is GAGVSQSPRYKVTKRGQDVALRCDPISGHVSLYWYRQALGQGPEFLTYFNYEAQQDKSGLPNDRFSAERPEGSISTLTIQRTEQRDSAMYRCASTPSGSGSTDTQYFGPGTRLTVL.

CDR3: CSARGQGNNSPLHF. Here the CDR3 DNA reads TGCAGTGCTAGAGGACAGGGGAATAATTCACCCCTCCACTTT. The J gene is TRBJ1-6, the V gene TRBV20-1; 8 bases fit TRBD1. After removal of 1 base from V and 5 bases from J, the junction contained 1 base not matched to a gene. CDR1 DFQATT and CDR2 SNEGSKA come from the germline V gene (reference sequence). This CDR3 is 14 amino acids long.

Here the CDR3 DNA reads TGTGCCAGCAGCGTTGGCTCTGGGGCCAACGTCCTGACTTTC. It encodes CASSVGSGANVLTF. The genes are TRBV9 and TRBJ2-6; D uncertain. Looked up from germline, CDR1 is SGDLS and CDR2 is YYNGEE. V was shortened by 2 bases and J by 0 bases, with 3 bases between the two germline ends. The CDR3 has 14 amino acids.

This chain connects TRBV20-1 to TRBJ2-7, with a weak D call TRBD1 (5 bases). The ends were cut back, 0 bases at V and 5 bases at J, with 23 bases in the middle. The CDR3 contains 17 residues. Germline-derived CDR1 and CDR2 are DFQATT and SNEGSKA (reference sequence). In DNA form, the CDR3 reads TGCAGTGCTAGAGATCACCGGGCGGCCGGAAGGGGCAACGAGCAGTACTTC. This translates into CSARDHRAAGRGNEQYF.

This clonotype was observed a handful of times. V and J are TRBV7-6 and TRBJ2-2; unclear D gene. The CDR3 covers 14 residues. V was cut by 4 bases and J by 4 bases, with 10 bases left in between. Germline V gene sequence: CDR1 SGHVS, CDR2 FNYEAQ. The CDR3, as DNA: TGTGCCAGCAGCTCCACGACAAGCACCGGGGAGCTGTTTTTT. It encodes CASSSTTSTGELFF. Supplemented by reference TRBV7-6 and TRBJ2-2, the full variable domain reads GAGVSQSPRYKVTKRGQDVALRCDPISGHVSLYWYRQALGQGPEFLTYFNYEAQQDKSGLPNDRFSAERPEGSISTLTIQRTEQRDSAMYRCASSSTTSTGELFFGEGSRLTVL.

This clonotype was counted only a few times. The CDR3 bases are TGTGCCAGCAGAAATCCCAGAATGTCACGGTCCAATCAGCCCCAGCATTTT. Translation gives CASRNPRMSRSNQPQHF. The chain carries TRBV6-1 and TRBJ1-5; D gene ambiguous. This CDR3 contains 17 residues. Deletions cut 6 bases from V and 3 bases from J, with 21 bases between. Germline V CDR1 and CDR2: MNHNS, SASEGT.

The chain couples TRBV28 to TRBJ1-5, with a tentative D call TRBD1 (6 bases). CDR3 length: 12 amino acids. Germline CDR1 is MDHEN and CDR2 is SYDVKM. Trimming shortened V by 11 bases and J by 9 bases, and 17 bases separated the two germline ends. The DNA for the CDR3 is TGTGCCGCAGGGGAAACCGGGTTGCCCCAGCATTTT. Translating it yields CAAGETGLPQHF. Using reference TRBV28 and TRBJ1-5 for the parts outside the CDR3, the full variable domain is DVKVTQSSRYLVKRTGEKVFLECVQDMDHENMFWYRQDPGLGLRLIYFSYDVKMKEKGDIPEGYSVSREKKERFSLILESASTNQTSMYLCAAGETGLPQHFGDGTRLSIL.

This clonotype has a handful of counts. The chain is built from TRBV7-9 and TRBJ2-7; D may be TRBD1 or TRBD2 (6 bases each). The V end lost 5 bases, the J end lost 2 bases, and 19 bases lay between the germline ends. The CDR3 is 16 residues long. From germline, CDR1 is SEHNR and CDR2 FQNEAQ (reference sequence). The CDR3 region has the DNA TGTGCCAGCAGCCAAAAGGGGGGCATTGAGGCCTACGAGCAGTACTTC. This codes for CASSQKGGIEAYEQYF.

The rearrangement joins TRBV28 to TRBJ2-3, with D unresolved. Per the germline V gene, CDR1 is MDHEN and CDR2 is SYDVKM. Trimming cost V 4 bases and J 6 bases, with 11 bases left between them. The CDR3 extends over 13 amino acids. The DNA for the CDR3 is TGTGCCAGCAGTTCGCCGCGTGGGGATACGCAGTATTTT. Amino acids: CASSSPRGDTQYF. Variable domain in full (rest from reference TRBV28 and TRBJ2-3): DVKVTQSSRYLVKRTGEKVFLECVQDMDHENMFWYRQDPGLGLRLIYFSYDVKMKEKGDIPEGYSVSREKKERFSLILESASTNQTSMYLCASSSPRGDTQYFGPGTRLTVL.

V gene TRBV20-1 combines with J gene TRBJ1-5; D remains unclear. The CDR3 extends over 16 amino acids. V lost 1 base and J 0 bases, leaving 13 bases between the germline ends. In germline, CDR1 is DFQATT, CDR2 SNEGSKA (reference sequence). CDR3 sequence reads: CSARVLMGDSNQPQHF. CDR3 bases: TGCAGTGCTAGAGTACTTATGGGAGATAGCAATCAGCCCCAGCATTTT.

The chain recombines TRBV20-1 with TRBJ2-5; D perhaps matches TRBD2 (6 bases). The V end was cut by 0 bases, the J end by 5 bases, with 16 bases between. The CDR3 runs 15 residues. The V gene's germline CDR1 is DFQATT and CDR2 SNEGSKA (reference sequence). CDR3 in DNA: TGCAGTGCTAGAGATAGGAGGGGAGCTCGGGAGACCCAGTACTTC. Translated: CSARDRRGARETQYF.

This chain joins TRBV6-1 and TRBJ2-1; D may be TRBD2 (6 bases). Deletions cut 5 bases from V and 0 bases from J, with 14 bases between. The CDR3 runs 16 residues. The V gene's germline CDR1 is MNHNS and CDR2 SASEGT. The CDR3 here is CASSRGLASSYNEQFF. CDR3 nucleotide sequence: TGTGCCAGCAGTCGGGGACTGGCGAGCTCCTACAATGAGCAGTTCTTC.

The V call is TRBV4-3, the J call TRBJ2-5; maybe TRBD1 (5 bases). Germline loops: CDR1 LGHNA, CDR2 YSLEER. This CDR3 has 13 amino acids. Trimming removed 6 bases from V and 2 bases from J, with 10 bases in between. DNA of the CDR3: TGCGCCAGCAGTATCGACAGTCAAGAGACCCAGTACTTC. Protein: CASSIDSQETQYF.

The chain combines TRBV11-2 with TRBJ2-3; D not resolved. The V gene's germline CDR1 is SGHAT and CDR2 FQNNGV. V was cut by 0 bases and J by 1 base, with 11 bases left in between. There are 16 residues in the CDR3. CDR3 loop: CASSLDLSVGTDTQYF. The CDR3, as DNA: TGTGCCAGCAGCTTAGATCTAAGCGTGGGCACAGATACGCAGTATTTT.